This TCR beta chain stems from a study of blood T cells in healthy people across ages. V gave up 5 bases and J gave up 7 bases; unmatched junction bases: 6. The CDR3 length is 14 residues. On this clonotype: Its antigen is currently unknown. A much larger clonotype is one base distant, so this may be a read error.

Each individual donor underwent a draw of approximately 10 milliliters of peripheral blood. Alongside a J-beta primer mix, a sample-barcoded 5' primer served in a second PCR lasting about 7 to 12 cycles. With 12 random nucleotides, a template-switch adaptor tagged each individual cDNA molecule. One entry per CDR3 protein results from TCRdb running MiXCR on the 5' RACE reads. This sample has around 850,000 distinct CDR3 sequences; 30% to 45% occur once, and the top ten carry 10% to 15%. Study results and limitations: CMV status of donors was not determined, possibly confounding expanded clonotype changes. Roughly linearly, TCR beta diversity per million T cells fell as age increased.

V is TRBV12-3 or TRBV12-4 and J is TRBJ2-7; 12 bases are shared with TRBD1. The sample comprised blood. The receptor was isolated from a young man in good health. The CDR3 sequence: CASSVGGQGAEQYF. In DNA, the CDR3 is TGTGCCAGCAGTGTAGGGGGACAGGGGGCTGAGCAGTACTTC.